This section outlines one TCR beta chain sequence together with its context. Its antigen has not been determined. No base-level quality is on record; no much larger clone is a single base apart. These data are taken from a study of blood T cell repertoires in COVID-19 (dated by TCRdb to the early 2020s). Regarding the study in general: Collaborator samples came from the United States, Italy and Spain and covered acute and convalescent phases of COVID-19. The sample metadata nearly always contained a de-identified subject ID, COVID-19 status, age in years and sex. Subjects who had been exposed to COVID-19, were actively infected with it, or had recovered from it provided the deeply sampled blood TCRbeta repertoires that made up the dataset. The repertoires were released in a freely available public database meant as a resource for research on the immune response to SARS-CoV-2. The material from the prospective study consisted of cDNA or gDNA derived from T cells, B-cell-depleted T cells, or PBMCs. The samples were drawn from the first 160 participants of the ongoing ImmuneRACE study and from 950 to 1,500 subjects provided by 6 global collaborators. Where HLA class I and class II types were available, the types were taken from metadata supplied by the sample provider, not from assay-based typing.

Whole blood was collected in K2EDTA tubes by collaborating institutions according to the institutions' own protocols. For TCRbeta analysis, collaborators shipped samples as frozen whole blood, isolated PBMCs, or DNA extracted from either of those sample types. TCRbeta CDR3 regions were amplified from genomic DNA using the immunoSEQ Assay, a bias-controlled multiplex PCR. Regarding the original processing steps: Nucleated cell counts per sample were estimated from amplification of reference gene primers within the assay. To quantify the absolute abundance of each unique TCRbeta CDR3 rearrangement, sequence reads were collapsed and filtered. For each sample, productive Simpson clonality was calculated as the square root of Simpson's diversity index across productive rearrangements. TCRdb's version of the immuneACCESS table is confined to in-frame rearrangements and falls short of the full clone set. An unresolved V gene accounts for under half of the shortfall where checked; the remainder is of unknown origin. That table gives V, J and clone size, and the DNA gave D and trimming. The sample includes about 210,000 clones, with roughly 84% observed a single time. Roughly a tenth of the sample is in the top ten clones.

Here is what the overall study found, with its caveats: The quantity of clinical and demographic metadata differed by source and by participant and was supplied without curation.

The sequencing sample was made of peripheral blood. This TCR came from a man between 50 and 59 years old with active or convalescent COVID-19.

The CDR3 corresponds to CASSFSGRVPLHF. The DNA is TGTGCCAGCAGTTTTTCCGGTCGGGTACCCCTCCACTTT. The chain was built from TRBV27 and TRBJ1-6, with the D gene not clear enough to name. The CDR1 and CDR2 encoded by the germline V gene (reference sequence) are MNHEY and SMNVEV. V sheds 3 bases and J sheds 12 bases, leaving 12 bases between their ends. The CDR3 runs 13 amino acids, cysteine and phenylalanine included. Kept here is only the CDR3 DNA, which spans 39 bases and is read in frame from base 1.